The rows below give T cell receptor beta chains drawn from one sample of a study of shared T cell receptors in the human thymus. Libraries were prepared by immunoSEQ multiplex PCR; TCRdb keeps only in-frame clonotypes and omits some of them. The sample has under 700,000 clones; around 82% are singletons. This same sample was also taken into another study, of human thymus T cells.

Sequenced: thymocytes. Every receptor here comes from a boy under three years old with a congenital heart defect. Each CDR3 is given with its conserved first and last residue. D genes are given only for firm matches.

TRBD2 TRBJ2-5 TRBV27 CASSPRGGQETQYF
NA TRBJ2-4 TRBV21-1 CASSKRADHPLAKNIQYF
NA TRBJ2-7 TRBV4-3 CASSQGNGSPPGEQYF
NA TRBJ2-1 TRBV9 CASSPSLGEGSYNEQFF
NA TRBJ2-7 TRBV7-2 CASSPVVGMEEQYF
TRBD1 TRBJ2-7 TRBV30 CAWRPGGLSYEQYF
NA TRBJ1-1 TRBV30 CAWIKTGWGVEAFF
TRBD1 TRBJ2-5 TRBV6-5 CASSNDRGETQYF
TRBD2 TRBJ2-7 TRBV5-1 CASSLEAGTSGPYEQYF
TRBD1 TRBJ1-3 TRBV6-1 CASSGGQGWPGNTIYF
NA TRBJ2-1 TRBV11-2 CASSFRFAGNYTEQFF
TRBD2 TRBJ2-1 TRBV7-6 CASSLVASGSRSYNEQFF
NA TRBJ1-4 TRBV19 CASSIAPPPGEKLFF
NA TRBJ1-4 TRBV7-8 CASSSGTYNEKLFF
TRBD2 TRBJ2-1 TRBV4-3 CASSQDPAGVWDEQFF
NA TRBJ1-1 TRBV27 CASSLTGAEAFF
NA TRBJ1-5 TRBV2 CASSERGPQPQHF
NA TRBJ2-5 TRBV28 CASSLWGYGKTQYF
NA TRBJ1-5 TRBV19 CASSIQGRANSNQPQHF
TRBD1 NA TRBV4-1 CASSQDEGTGSSYEQYF
NA TRBJ1-4 TRBV2 CASSEAPLEREKLFF
TRBD2 TRBJ2-3 TRBV4-3 CASSQDPAGGRTDTQYF
TRBD2 TRBJ2-7 TRBV7-3 CASSLTSGRGEQYF
NA TRBJ1-1 TRBV28 CASSLCGKGCLVGNTEAFF
TRBD2 TRBJ2-7 TRBV5-5 CASSLNVGGSPHEQYF
TRBD2 TRBJ2-1 TRBV15 CATRIRGLAETNEQFF
NA TRBJ1-2 TRBV6-1 CASRGKTYTF
TRBD2 TRBJ2-3 TRBV4-1 CASSQVPTSRTDTQYF
TRBD1 TRBJ2-7 TRBV7-2 CASSLAQGAVVYEQYF
TRBD1 TRBJ1-5 TRBV5-6 CASSLAKSDRGRHQPQHF
TRBD1 TRBJ1-4 TRBV15 CATSPIRGQEVEKLFF
TRBD2 TRBJ2-2 TRBV30 CAWSDGTSGKNTGELFF
NA TRBJ1-3 TRBV14 CASSQEAPGTISGNTIYF
TRBD1 TRBJ1-1 TRBV5-1 CASSLIEGQRYTEAFF
TRBD1 TRBJ1-3 TRBV5-1 CASSLIQGARGNTIYF
NA TRBJ2-2 TRBV10-3 CAISARSDTGELFF
TRBD1 TRBJ1-5 TRBV28 CASSLGQGWNQPQHF
NA TRBJ1-3 TRBV5-6 CASSLAISGNTIYF
TRBD2 TRBJ2-7 TRBV6-5 CASSKTSGNDEQYF
NA TRBJ2-7 TRBV7-8 CASSWSELVHEQYF
TRBD2 TRBJ2-1 TRBV4-1 CGAQGGPHEQFF
TRBD2 TRBJ2-2 TRBV27 CASSFHSSGSITGELFF
NA TRBJ1-2 TRBV5-1 CASSLQGTYGYTF
TRBD1 TRBJ1-4 TRBV4-2 CASSQEAQGAFTRYEKLFF
TRBD1 TRBJ2-5 TRBV7-8 CASSSTGTETQYF
TRBD2 TRBJ2-7 TRBV27 CASSHFVSGTSVQYF
NA TRBJ2-7 TRBV5-8 CASSLRQVAEQYF
NA TRBJ1-2 TRBV6-1 CASSERSGYTF
NA TRBJ2-7 TRBV7-8 CASSLNGILGGYEQYF
TRBD2 TRBJ2-1 TRBV2 CASGETGTSAPSSYNEQFF
TRBD2 TRBJ2-1 TRBV4-2 CASILPLAARSYNEQFF
NA TRBJ1-4 TRBV19 CASSPRGEKLFF
TRBD1 TRBJ1-2 TRBV10-2 CATRWGDRGGYGYTF
NA TRBJ1-2 TRBV6-5 CASSYSGREGGYTF
NA TRBJ1-2 TRBV7-9 CASSSLRGRFRYYGYTF